This T cell receptor beta chain was identified in a study of early stage breast cancer tumors. The repertoire was sequenced with immunoSEQ multiplex PCR; TCRdb's copy has only in-frame clones and lacks some. This repertoire shows 32,000 or so clones, 72% found once; its top ten account for 33%. CDR3 length equals 15 residues. The V and J ends lost 0 bases and 1 base respectively, with 10 bases between them. Germline V gene lookup returns CDR1 SGHRS and CDR2 YFSETQ. The sample was blood. The clonotype was recovered from a person between 50 and 60 years old with breast cancer. The V gene is TRBV5-1, the J gene TRBJ1-1; perhaps TRBD1 as D (5 bases). The CDR3 is CASSLDPGRNTEAFF. CDR3 nucleotide sequence: TGCGCCAGCAGCTTGGACCCAGGGCGGAACACTGAAGCTTTCTTT.